Below, 28 T cell receptor beta chains from the same sample are listed, as sequenced in a study of T cells after yellow fever vaccination (dated by TCRdb to between 2018 and 2021). According to the study, the label for this sample's treatment or condition signals: live attenuated yellow fever vaccine strain. Preparation of the library involved 5' RACE. Sequencing relied on an Illumina HiSeq 2500. TCRdb cleaned the public reads at Q25 with fastp, built clones with MiXCR and kept in-frame beta chains. Here each entry gathers all rows of one CDR3 protein and keeps the most common genes and DNA. Recorded for this sample are 500,000 to 650,000 distinct CDR3 sequences; 10% to 15% of them occurred a single time. 14% to 15% of the sample belongs to the ten largest clones. This material consisted of PBMCs, taken on the day of the yellow fever booster vaccination. All receptors derive from a man younger than 45 who received the YFV17D yellow fever vaccine.

The table lists this clonotype with a few counts. The rearrangement joins TRBV5-1 to TRBJ2-7; D gene unclear. The CDR3 spans 14 residues. CDR1 and CDR2 (germline): SGHRS, YFSETQ. Trimming left V 0 bases short and J 6 bases short, with 13 bases between. DNA of the CDR3: TGCGCCAGCAGCTTGGAGGGTAGCCTCGGCGAGCAGTACTTC. Protein product: CASSLEGSLGEQYF.

This chain uses TRBV20-1 with TRBJ1-5, with D unclear. Trimming pared 1 base from V and 7 bases from J, leaving 5 bases between. The CDR3 runs 11 residues. Germline CDR1 and CDR2: DFQATT and SNEGSKA (reference sequence). As DNA, the CDR3 is TGCAGTGCTAGAGTCGGCCAGCCCCAGCATTTT. It is translated as CSARVGQPQHF.

This clonotype was counted ten times or more. The chain uses TRBV5-5 and TRBJ2-5; unclear D gene. Trimming pared 2 bases from V and 5 bases from J, leaving 7 bases between. The CDR3 contains 12 residues. Germline V gene sequence: CDR1 SGHKS, CDR2 YYEKEE (reference sequence). Written as DNA, the CDR3 is TGTGCCAGCAGCTTCAGTAGGGAGACCCAGTACTTC. Encoded protein: CASSFSRETQYF.

This chain connects TRBV19 to TRBJ1-5; 7 bases are shared with TRBD1. Germline trimming cut 5 bases from V and 2 bases from J; bases unmatched to any gene: 9. The CDR3 consists of 16 residues. Germline V CDR1 and CDR2: LNHDA, SQIVND (reference sequence). The CDR3 protein is CASSPHRQGGNQPQHF. CDR3 coding DNA: TGTGCCAGTAGTCCACATCGACAGGGTGGCAATCAGCCCCAGCATTTT.

This clonotype was seen a few times. The CDR3 nucleotides are TGCAGCGTTGAATGGCCCGGTGTGAGCTCCTACAATGAGCAGTTCTTC. Translated: CSVEWPGVSSYNEQFF. The gene calls are TRBV29-1 and TRBJ2-1; D gene uncertain. Germline lookup yields CDR1 SQVTM and CDR2 ANQGSEA. Trimming left V 2 bases short and J 0 bases short, with 14 bases between. The length of the CDR3 is 16 residues.

This clonotype has ten or more counts. The rearrangement joins TRBV7-6 to TRBJ2-5; no clear D. CDR1 and CDR2 from the germline V gene are SGHVS and FNYEAQ. This CDR3 has 12 residues. V was cut by 4 bases and J by 5 bases, with 8 bases left in between. CDR3 sequence: CASSSLRETQYF. CDR3 nucleotide sequence: TGTGCCAGCAGCTCCCTTCGGGAGACCCAGTACTTC.

The chain employs TRBV15 and TRBJ2-1; D is perhaps TRBD1 (5 bases). Trimming removed 0 bases from V and 1 base from J, with 10 bases in between. Germline V gene data show CDR1 as LNHNV and CDR2 as YYDKDF (reference sequence). This CDR3 region has 16 residues. The CDR3 nucleotides read TGTGCCACCAGCAGAGATAGGGGCTTTTCCTACAATGAGCAGTTCTTC. It is translated as CATSRDRGFSYNEQFF.

The CDR3 sequence: CASSSQTGLVGNEQFF. CDR3 bases: TGCGCCAGCAGCTCCCAGACAGGGTTGGTGGGCAATGAGCAGTTCTTC. The J gene is TRBJ2-1, the V gene TRBV5-1, with 7 nucleotides matching TRBD1. Trimming at V came to 3 bases and at J to 6 bases, leaving 12 bases not matched to a gene. This CDR3 has 16 residues. Germline V CDR1 and CDR2: SGHRS, YFSETQ.

This clonotype came up once. The chain employs TRBV3-1 and TRBJ2-5; D possibly corresponds to TRBD2 (5 bases). There are 12 residues in the CDR3. Germline V gene data show CDR1 as LGHDT and CDR2 as YNNKEL (reference sequence). Trimming shortened V by 2 bases and J by 7 bases, and 8 bases separated the two germline ends. Here the CDR3 DNA reads TGTGCCAGCAGCCAAAGCGGAGTGACCCAGTACTTC. Protein: CASSQSGVTQYF.

Turning to this clonotype: The junction departs from germline at one end; a sequencing error may be responsible. The V gene is TRBV20-1, the J gene TRBJ2-1; no definite D call. CDR1 DFQATT and CDR2 SNEGSKA come from the germline V gene (reference sequence). CDR3 length equals 16 residues. The CDR3 sequence is CCARVASTHLYNEQFF. In DNA form, the CDR3 reads TGCTGTGCTAGAGTAGCCAGCACCCACCTCTACAATGAGCAGTTCTTC.

This chain links TRBV12-3 or TRBV12-4 with TRBJ2-7, with TRBD2 matching 11 bases. The CDR3 is 16 residues long. V was clipped by 5 bases and J by 3 bases; unmatched bases: 9. The CDR3 loop reads CASSTALAGVYYEQYF. CDR3 DNA: TGTGCCAGCAGTACGGCACTAGCGGGAGTGTACTACGAGCAGTACTTC.

The chain joins TRBV14 to TRBJ2-1, with D possibly matching TRBD2 (6 bases). Germline V CDR1 and CDR2: SGHDN, FVKESK. The CDR3 loop spans 19 amino acids. V was clipped by 4 bases and J by 0 bases, with 22 bases between them. CDR3 bases: TGTGCCAGCAGCCTGCTCGGGGGTTCCCTTTTGAGCTCCTACAATGAGCAGTTCTTC. Its protein product is CASSLLGGSLLSSYNEQFF.

This chain uses TRBV6-2 or TRBV6-3 with TRBJ2-4; TRBD1 matches 10 bases. The CDR3 is 16 amino acids. Looked up from germline, CDR1 is MNHEY and CDR2 is SVGEGT. V lost 2 bases, J lost 1 base, and 2 bases stayed unmatched. The CDR3 DNA follows: TGTGCCAGCAGTTACGGACAGGGGGGGGCCAAAAACATTCAGTACTTC. Translated: CASSYGQGGAKNIQYF.

Only a few counts were recorded for this clonotype. The V call is TRBV6-2 or TRBV6-3, the J call TRBJ1-1; 7 nucleotides agree with TRBD1. V shed 4 bases, J shed 0 bases, and the junction held 17 bases outside the gene matches. CDR3 length: 19 amino acids. Germline CDR1 MNHEY, CDR2 SVGEGT. This CDR3 is CASSLGQIGHRGLNTEAFF. As DNA, the CDR3 is TGTGCCAGCAGTTTGGGACAGATCGGCCACCGAGGGTTGAACACTGAAGCTTTCTTT.

J is TRBJ2-6 and V is TRBV6-5, with D unresolved. From germline, CDR1 is MNHEY and CDR2 SVGAGI. This CDR3 is built from 18 residues. Trimming left V 0 bases short and J 5 bases short, with 17 bases between. This chain's CDR3 is CASSYSILGAPRANVLTF. CDR3 bases: TGTGCCAGCAGTTACTCGATCTTAGGCGCCCCGAGGGCCAACGTCCTGACTTTC.

This clonotype has more than one count but fewer than ten. This chain joins TRBV7-3 and TRBJ2-3; 9 bases line up with TRBD2. CDR3 length: 15 residues. Trimming cost V 5 bases and J 5 bases; bases outside gene matches: 8. Germline CDR1 is SGHTA and CDR2 is FQGTGA. CDR3 sequence reads: CASSLIAGVGDTQYF. DNA for the CDR3: TGTGCCAGCAGCCTCATAGCGGGAGTGGGAGATACGCAGTATTTT.

This sequence joins TRBV19 and TRBJ2-1; no firm D call. V was shortened by 3 bases and J by 1 base, with 10 bases between the two germline ends. This CDR3 has 15 residues. Germline CDR1 is LNHDA and CDR2 is SQIVND (reference sequence). This chain's CDR3 is CASSIPLRSYNEQFF. The CDR3 DNA follows: TGTGCCAGTAGTATCCCCCTCAGATCCTACAATGAGCAGTTCTTC. Looking up the rest from reference TRBV19 and TRBJ2-1 gives the full variable domain: DGGITQSPKYLFRKEGQNVTLSCEQNLNHDAMYWYRQDPGQGLRLIYYSQIVNDFQKGDIAEGYSVSREKKESFPLTVTSAQKNPTAFYLCASSIPLRSYNEQFFGPGTRLTVL.

This clonotype was seen a few times. This chain joins TRBV5-1 and TRBJ2-3; 8 positions agree with TRBD1. The V and J ends lost 4 bases and 4 bases, in that order; junction bases with no gene match: 5. The CDR3 has 14 amino acids. Germline V lookup: CDR1 SGHRS, CDR2 YFSETQ. The CDR3 coding sequence is TGCGCCAGCAGCCCGGACAGGGCCTCAGATACGCAGTATTTT. Protein sequence: CASSPDRASDTQYF.

This clonotype has a handful of counts. The V call is TRBV7-2, the J call TRBJ1-3; 8 nucleotides line up with TRBD1. Germline trimming cut 3 bases from V and 0 bases from J; bases unmatched to any gene: 7. Germline V gene lookup returns CDR1 SGHTA and CDR2 FQGNSA. This CDR3 is built from 17 residues. For the CDR3, the DNA is TGTGCCAGCAGCTTCGGGCAGGGGGCAATCTCTGGAAACACCATATATTTT. This sequence encodes CASSFGQGAISGNTIYF.

This clonotype has just a few counts. The chain has TRBV4-2 and TRBJ1-1, with D maybe TRBD1 (6 bases). CDR1 and CDR2 (germline): LGHNA, YNFKEQ. Trimming cost V 4 bases and J 8 bases, with 11 bases left between them. The length of the CDR3 is 12 residues. The CDR3 here is CASSLRGEEAFF. DNA for the CDR3: TGTGCCAGCAGCCTAAGGGGGGAAGAAGCTTTCTTT.

This chain connects TRBV5-1 to TRBJ2-1, with 7 bases identical to TRBD2. The CDR3 loop spans 16 amino acids. Unmatched junction bases numbered 9, after V lost 0 bases and J lost 6 bases. CDR1 and CDR2 from the germline V gene are SGHRS and YFSETQ. The CDR3 spells CASSLADLASGNEQFF. The CDR3 region has the DNA TGCGCCAGCAGCTTGGCCGATCTGGCTAGCGGCAATGAGCAGTTCTTC.

The chain recombines TRBV7-2 with TRBJ2-3; 14 bases align to TRBD2. This CDR3 comprises 17 residues. Unmatched junction bases numbered 5, after V lost 5 bases and J lost 1 base. CDR1 is SGHTA, CDR2 FQGNSA, per germline. The CDR3 DNA reads as TGTGCCAGCAGCCTCGGACTAGCGGGAGGACGCACAGATACGCAGTATTTT. This encodes CASSLGLAGGRTDTQYF. The variable domain in full, with the rest retrieved from reference TRBV7-2 and TRBJ2-3, is GAGVSQSPSNKVTEKGKDVELRCDPISGHTALYWYRQSLGQGLEFLIYFQGNSAPDKSGLPSDRFSAERTGGSVSTLTIQRTQQEDSAVYLCASSLGLAGGRTDTQYFGPGTRLTVL.

The J gene is TRBJ2-4, the V gene TRBV7-2, with D possibly TRBD2 on 5 matching bases. This CDR3 has 16 residues. Per the germline V gene, CDR1 is SGHTA and CDR2 is FQGNSA. Trimming took off 4 bases at V and 2 bases at J, with 15 bases between the two ends. The CDR3 loop reads CASSSKPRDTKNIQYF. The CDR3 bases are TGTGCCAGCAGCTCGAAACCCCGGGATACCAAAAACATTCAGTACTTC.

This chain joins TRBV6-5 and TRBJ2-7; tentatively, D is TRBD1 (6 bases). Germline V CDR1 and CDR2: MNHEY, SVGAGI. CDR3 size: 15 residues. V was clipped by 2 bases and J by 7 bases, with 18 bases between them. CDR3 nucleotide sequence: TGTGCCAGCAGTTACCTCAGGGGTCAAAATCAGGAGCAGTACTTC. Protein: CASSYLRGQNQEQYF.

This clonotype was observed many times. The chain combines TRBV20-1 with TRBJ2-7; D perhaps matches TRBD2 (6 bases). CDR1 is DFQATT and CDR2 is SNEGSKA in the germline V gene (reference sequence). The CDR3 covers 13 residues. V was pared by 5 bases and J by 7 bases, with 18 bases between. The CDR3: CSAAPGTRKEQYF. In nucleotides, the CDR3 is TGCAGTGCTGCCCCCGGGACTCGGAAGGAGCAGTACTTC.

This clonotype turned up a few times. The chain employs TRBV12-3 or TRBV12-4 and TRBJ2-1, with D perhaps TRBD2 (6 bases). The CDR3 sequence is 16 residues long. V shed 4 bases and J shed 8 bases, with 21 bases lying between them. CDR3 protein: CASSSWTGLENDEQFF. CDR3 in DNA: TGTGCCAGCAGTTCGTGGACGGGACTGGAAAACGATGAGCAGTTCTTC.

V and J are TRBV11-2 and TRBJ2-2; D is possibly TRBD1 or TRBD2 (5 bases each). The ends were cut back, 3 bases at V and 7 bases at J, with 15 bases in the middle. From germline, CDR1 is SGHAT and CDR2 FQNNGV. The CDR3 sequence is 15 residues long. Written as DNA, the CDR3 is TGTGCCAGCAGCTTCTGGGGGAGAGGCGACGGGGAGCTGTTTTTT. Protein product: CASSFWGRGDGELFF.

This clonotype occurred a few times. The chain has TRBV11-2 and TRBJ2-7; tentative D call: TRBD1 (6 bases). Trimming removed 2 bases at V and 7 bases at J, with 12 bases between. From germline, CDR1 is SGHAT and CDR2 FQNNGV. The CDR3 is 13 residues long. In DNA form, the CDR3 reads TGTGCCAGCAGCTTATCCAGGGGCGGTGAGCAGTACTTC. It translates to CASSLSRGGEQYF.